Listed here are 21 T cell receptor beta chains from one sample, sequenced in a study of blood T cell repertoires in COVID-19. Sequencing was performed with immunoSEQ multiplex PCR; in TCRdb, only in-frame clones are kept and a portion is missing. The sample lists fewer than 250,000 clones, around 84% occurring once. Sequenced sample: PBMCs or T cells enriched from blood (not recorded which). Receptor source: a middle-aged woman who had recovered from COVID-19.

This chain links TRBV11-1 with TRBJ2-7, with 12 bases aligning to TRBD1. J gave up 9 bases and V 5 bases, and 14 bases lay outside the gene matches. CDR3 length: 16 amino acids. The germline gives CDR1 SGHAT, CDR2 FQDESV (reference sequence). CDR3: CASSASSRDRGRRQYF. The CDR3 nucleotides read TGTGCCAGCAGCGCCTCCTCCCGGGACAGGGGGCGCCGGCAGTACTTC. The entire variable domain, with the rest obtained from reference TRBV11-1 and TRBJ2-7, is as follows: EAEVAQSPRYKITEKSQAVAFWCDPISGHATLYWYRQILGQGPELLVQFQDESVVDDSQLPKDRFSAERLKGVDSTLKIQPAELGDSAMYLCASSASSRDRGRRQYFGPGTRLTVT.

The CDR3 DNA sequence: TGTGCCAGCAACCAGGGTAATCGCGATTCACCCCTCCACTTT. The encoded protein is CASNQGNRDSPLHF. This sequence joins TRBV7-9 and TRBJ1-6; perhaps TRBD1 as D (5 bases). The CDR3 spans 14 residues. Trimming removed 7 bases at V and 8 bases at J, with 15 bases between. Germline V gene data show CDR1 as SEHNR and CDR2 as FQNEAQ (reference sequence).

The V call is TRBV3-1 (or the pseudogene TRBV3-2), the J call TRBJ2-3; maybe TRBD2 (5 bases). The germline V gene has CDR1 LGHDT and CDR2 YNNKEL (reference sequence). V was shortened by 0 bases and J by 6 bases, with 7 bases between the two germline ends. The length of the CDR3 is 13 residues. The DNA for the CDR3 is TGTGCCAGCAGCCAAGATGGGGAGGATACGCAGTATTTT. Encoded protein: CASSQDGEDTQYF.

The chain recombines TRBV27 with TRBJ2-1, with TRBD2 matching over 11 bases. This CDR3 region has 20 residues. Germline CDR1 reads MNHEY; CDR2 reads SMNVEV (reference sequence). V lost 8 bases to trimming and J lost 0 bases; unmatched junction nucleotides: 18. The CDR3 sequence: CASAGSVASGRRSSYNEQFF. The CDR3 DNA reads as TGTGCCAGCGCCGGCTCTGTGGCTAGCGGGAGGAGGAGCTCCTACAATGAGCAGTTCTTC.

The V and J genes are TRBV24-1 and TRBJ2-5; no clear D gene. The V end lost 7 bases, the J end lost 3 bases, and 17 bases lay between the germline ends. Germline V lookup: CDR1 KGHDR, CDR2 SFDVKD. The CDR3 loop spans 15 amino acids. The CDR3 region is CATSDRAKAEETQYF. DNA of the CDR3: TGTGCCACCAGCGACCGAGCTAAGGCGGAAGAGACCCAGTACTTC.

This clone was counted once. This chain connects TRBV18 to TRBJ1-5; TRBD1 matches at 7 bases. The V gene's germline CDR1 is KGHSH and CDR2 LQKENI. V was pared by 5 bases and J by 1 base, with 2 bases of the junction left unmatched. The CDR3 extends over 14 amino acids. The DNA for the CDR3 is TGTGCCAGCTCAACGACAGGGAGCAATCAGCCCCAGCATTTT. This codes for CASSTTGSNQPQHF.

The gene calls are TRBV6-2 or TRBV6-3 and TRBJ1-1, with D unclear. Per germline, CDR1 MNHEY and CDR2 SVGEGT. The V and J ends lost 5 bases and 10 bases respectively, with 11 bases between them. The CDR3 runs to 11 residues. The CDR3 DNA reads as TGTGCCAGCAGTCTGGGCCTGGGAGCTTTCTTT. Protein sequence: CASSLGLGAFF.

The chain is built from TRBV7-2 and TRBJ2-3; tentatively, D is TRBD2 (6 bases). Trimming stripped 6 bases from V and 2 bases from J, with 12 bases between. CDR1 and CDR2 (germline): SGHTA, FQGNSA. The CDR3 sequence is 14 residues long. The chain's CDR3 is CASRSGTHTDTQYF. CDR3 in DNA: TGTGCCAGCAGGTCCGGGACTCACACAGATACGCAGTATTTT.

This chain uses TRBV5-6 with TRBJ1-2, with D possibly matching TRBD1 (6 bases). Germline V lookup: CDR1 SGHDT, CDR2 YYEEEE. Trimming shortened V by 4 bases and J by 4 bases, and 14 bases separated the two germline ends. The CDR3 length is 14 residues. CDR3 sequence: CASSDGQPTYGYTF. The CDR3 DNA reads as TGTGCCAGCAGCGACGGACAGCCTACCTATGGCTACACCTTC.

On this clone: The same CDR3 can be traced to other DNA sequences in this sample. The CDR3: CASSLAGTGSYEQYF. The DNA for the CDR3 is TGCGCCAGCAGCTTGGCTGGGACAGGGTCCTACGAGCAGTACTTC. The rearrangement uses TRBV5-1 and TRBJ2-7, with 9 positions matching TRBD1. The junction had 2 bases not matched to a gene; V was cut back by 0 bases and J by 1 base. This CDR3 contains 15 residues. Germline CDR1 is SGHRS and CDR2 is YFSETQ.

V gene TRBV4-3 combines with J gene TRBJ1-2; unclear D gene. The CDR3 runs to 14 residues. Germline CDR1 is LGHNA and CDR2 is YSLEER. Trimming took off 1 base at V and 5 bases at J, with 11 bases between the two ends. This chain's CDR3 is CASSQALSGYGYTF. In DNA, the CDR3 is TGCGCCAGCAGCCAAGCCCTATCCGGGTATGGCTACACCTTC.

The chain has TRBV7-9 and TRBJ1-2; 9 nucleotides line up with TRBD1. Trimming at V came to 5 bases and at J to 8 bases, leaving 6 bases not matched to a gene. Germline V lookup: CDR1 SEHNR, CDR2 FQNEAQ (reference sequence). This CDR3 contains 13 residues. The CDR3 sequence is CASSRTGDRGYTF. CDR3 nucleotide sequence: TGTGCCAGCAGCAGGACAGGGGATAGGGGCTACACCTTC.

The genes are TRBV7-2 and TRBJ2-3, with 12 positions matching TRBD2. The germline CDR1 and CDR2 sequences are SGHTA and FQGNSA. The CDR3 runs to 15 residues. The V gene end was trimmed by 5 bases and the J gene end by 7 bases; junction bases not matched to a gene: 7. Here the CDR3 reads CASSPLAGGANTQYF. CDR3 DNA: TGTGCCAGCAGCCCCCTAGCGGGAGGGGCGAATACGCAGTATTTT.

The CDR3 DNA reads TGCAGCGTTAGGGACAGGGCAGGAAGGACTTATGGCTACACCTTC. Translation: CSVRDRAGRTYGYTF. The rearrangement links TRBV29-1 to TRBJ1-2, with 9 positions matching TRBD1. V gave up 5 bases and J gave up 5 bases; unmatched junction bases: 12. The germline V gene encodes CDR1 SQVTM and CDR2 ANQGSEA. The CDR3 has 15 amino acids.

The V and J genes are TRBV27 and TRBJ2-5; 11 nucleotides match TRBD2. Trimming cost V 3 bases and J 5 bases; bases outside gene matches: 5. The CDR3 length is 15 residues. Germline-derived CDR1 and CDR2 are MNHEY and SMNVEV (reference sequence). CDR3 DNA sequence: TGTGCCAGCAGTTTTACTAGCGGGAGACCGGAGACCCAGTACTTC. Protein product: CASSFTSGRPETQYF.

The chain recombines TRBV19 with TRBJ1-1, with D possibly being TRBD1 (5 bases). From germline, CDR1 is LNHDA and CDR2 SQIVND (reference sequence). V lost 7 bases, J lost 1 base, and 22 bases lay in between. This CDR3 spans 17 amino acids. CDR3 sequence reads: CASIPHRAGEANTEAFF. As DNA, the CDR3 is TGTGCCAGTATCCCTCACCGGGCGGGGGAGGCGAACACTGAAGCTTTCTTT.

The J gene is TRBJ2-1, the V gene TRBV10-3; 10 nucleotides match TRBD2. The germline V gene encodes CDR1 ENHRY and CDR2 SYGVKD. V gave up 10 bases and J gave up 6 bases; unmatched junction bases: 9. The CDR3 runs 14 residues. This chain's CDR3 is CASHPGTSANEQFF. The CDR3 DNA reads as TGTGCCAGCCACCCCGGGACTAGCGCCAATGAGCAGTTCTTC.

The chain has TRBV4-1 and TRBJ1-5, with 12 nucleotides matching TRBD1. Germline V lookup: CDR1 MGHRA, CDR2 YSYEKL. J gave up 5 bases and V 3 bases, and 11 bases lay outside the gene matches. The CDR3 covers 18 residues. CDR3 coding DNA: TGCGCCAGCAGCCACCCTCCGGGACAGGGGGCATTTCATCAGCCCCAGCATTTT. This codes for CASSHPPGQGAFHQPQHF.

This rearrangement joins TRBV19 to TRBJ1-4; 9 nucleotides align to TRBD1. The CDR3 spans 14 residues. CDR1 LNHDA and CDR2 SQIVND come from the germline V gene (reference sequence). Germline trimming cut 5 bases from V and 7 bases from J; bases unmatched to any gene: 5. This CDR3 reads CASSPGQGSEKLFF. Written as DNA, the CDR3 is TGTGCCAGTAGTCCAGGACAGGGGAGTGAAAAACTGTTTTTT.

V and J are TRBV2 and TRBJ1-5; TRBD1 matches at 8 bases. Per germline, CDR1 SNHLY and CDR2 FYNNEI. The ends lost 7 bases at V and 4 bases at J; junction bases unmatched: 3. The CDR3 runs to 13 residues. The CDR3 spells CASKDRENQPQHF. The CDR3, as DNA: TGTGCCAGCAAGGACAGGGAGAATCAGCCCCAGCATTTT.

This clone has a handful of counts. The chain carries TRBV27 and TRBJ1-2; 8 positions match TRBD1. The germline gives CDR1 MNHEY, CDR2 SMNVEV (reference sequence). The V segment lost 6 bases and the J segment 7 bases; nucleotides outside the gene matches: 4. The CDR3 runs to 12 residues. DNA of the CDR3: TGTGCCAGCAGCCCGCAGGGGGCTGGCTACACCTTC. The encoded protein is CASSPQGAGYTF.